One and the same sample provided the 5 T cell receptor beta chains below, sequenced in a study of shared clonotypes between healthy human individuals. Clones were read by immunoSEQ multiplex PCR, and TCRdb kept only the in-frame ones, dropping some. The data show roughly 2.2 million clones, with 85% to 95% seen just once and about 0.39% held by the top ten. Sequences were obtained from naive CD4+ T cells from PBMCs. As to subset: CD45RA+ positively selected. Every receptor here comes from a man between 18 and 29 years old in good health. Some clones in this sample may be carry-over from other donors' samples.

Details on this clone: The same CDR3 also results from other DNA sequences found in this sample. The chain links TRBV2 to TRBJ2-1, with 9 bases aligning to TRBD2. The germline V gene encodes CDR1 SNHLY and CDR2 FYNNEI. This CDR3 has 16 amino acids. V lost 6 bases, J lost 0 bases, and 6 bases stayed unmatched. The CDR3 DNA reads as TGTGCCAGCAGCGGCAGACTAGCGGCCTCCTACAATGAGCAGTTCTTC. It translates to CASSGRLAASYNEQFF.

This chain joins TRBV7-6 and TRBJ2-1; 13 nucleotides agree with TRBD2. Germline-derived CDR1 and CDR2 are SGHVS and FNYEAQ. The CDR3 totals 19 residues. J gave up 4 bases and V 1 base, and 10 bases lay outside the gene matches. CDR3 in DNA: TGTGCCAGCAGCTTAGGGACTAGCGGGAGCCAAATACGTTACAATGAGCAGTTCTTC. It specifies CASSLGTSGSQIRYNEQFF.

The chain combines TRBV11-2 with TRBJ1-6, with TRBD1 as a possible D gene (5 bases). The CDR3 is made up of 15 amino acids. V was cut by 5 bases and J by 10 bases, with 18 bases left in between. Germline V gene lookup returns CDR1 SGHAT and CDR2 FQNNGV. The CDR3 region is CASSRSGQGFSPLHF. CDR3 nucleotide sequence: TGTGCCAGCAGCCGTTCGGGTCAGGGCTTCTCACCCCTCCACTTT.

V gene TRBV9 combines with J gene TRBJ1-4, with D possibly matching TRBD1 (6 bases). Per the germline V gene, CDR1 is SGDLS and CDR2 is YYNGEE. The CDR3 runs 14 residues. V lost 2 bases to trimming and J lost 4 bases, with 9 bases between them. This CDR3 is CASSVADSNEKLFF. In DNA form, the CDR3 reads TGTGCCAGCAGCGTCGCGGACAGTAATGAAAAACTGTTTTTT.

CDR3 amino acids: CASSRAGGTNTEAFF. DNA for the CDR3: TGTGCCAGCAGCCGGGCTGGGGGGACAAATACTGAAGCTTTCTTT. The J gene is TRBJ1-1, the V gene TRBV7-3, with TRBD1 as a possible D gene (6 bases). In germline, CDR1 is SGHTA, CDR2 FQGTGA. This CDR3 comprises 15 residues. Trimming took off 5 bases at V and 5 bases at J, with 18 bases between the two ends.